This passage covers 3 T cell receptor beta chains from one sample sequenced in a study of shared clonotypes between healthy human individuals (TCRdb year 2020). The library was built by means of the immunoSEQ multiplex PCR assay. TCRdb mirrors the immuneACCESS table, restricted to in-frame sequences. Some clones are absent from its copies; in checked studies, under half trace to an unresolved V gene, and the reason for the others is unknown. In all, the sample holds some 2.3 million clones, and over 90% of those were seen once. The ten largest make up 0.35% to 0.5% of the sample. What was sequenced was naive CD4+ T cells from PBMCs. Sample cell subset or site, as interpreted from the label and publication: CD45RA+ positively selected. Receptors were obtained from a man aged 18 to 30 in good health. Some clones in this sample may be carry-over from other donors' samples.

CDR3 DNA sequence: TGTGCCAGCAGTGACCGCCGGGCGCCAACTGGAAACACCATATATTTT. Its protein product is CASSDRRAPTGNTIYF. The chain carries TRBV25-1 and TRBJ1-3; D ambiguous. Looked up from germline, CDR1 is MGHDK and CDR2 is SYGVNS. The CDR3 runs to 16 residues. V shed 3 bases and J shed 2 bases, with 14 bases lying between them. Combining the CDR3 with reference TRBV25-1 and TRBJ1-3 gives the whole variable domain EADIYQTPRYLVIGTGKKITLECSQTMGHDKMYWYQQDPGMELHLIHYSYGVNSTEKGDLSSESTVSRIRTEHFPLTLESARPSHTSQYLCASSDRRAPTGNTIYFGEGSWLTVV.

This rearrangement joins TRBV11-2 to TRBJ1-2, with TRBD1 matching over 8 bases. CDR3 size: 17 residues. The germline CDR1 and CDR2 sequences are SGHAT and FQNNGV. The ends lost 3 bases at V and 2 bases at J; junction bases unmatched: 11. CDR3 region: CASSFLMGDRSNYGYTF. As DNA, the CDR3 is TGTGCCAGCAGCTTCCTTATGGGGGACAGGTCAAACTATGGCTACACCTTC.

The CDR3 loop is CASSYRGGTLQETQYF. CDR3 DNA sequence: TGTGCCAGCAGCTACCGGGGCGGGACACTCCAAGAGACCCAGTACTTC. The V gene is TRBV7-3, the J gene TRBJ2-5; possibly TRBD1 or TRBD2 for D (6 bases each). This CDR3 region has 16 residues. Germline V lookup: CDR1 SGHTA, CDR2 FQGTGA. Trimming left V 4 bases short and J 1 base short, with 16 bases between.